This T cell receptor (beta chain) came from a study of response to subunit inactivated influenza vaccine. Overall study results and limits: Few new T cells, the authors suggested, are recruited by each seasonal influenza vaccination.

The CDR3 loop spans 16 amino acids. The germline CDR1 and CDR2 sequences are DFQATT and SNEGSKA (reference sequence). V lost 1 base and J 4 bases, leaving 17 bases between the germline ends. This clonotype was observed many times. Its target is not known. TCRdb re-analysed the RT-PCR reads in MiXCR, keeping a single row per CDR3 protein. This sample carries hundreds of thousands of distinct CDR3 sequences, 15% to 18% of them seen once, and the ten largest clones take roughly 12%. The material was PBMCs from blood, obtained less than 13 days after vaccination. The V gene is TRBV20-1, the J gene TRBJ2-1; D gene ambiguous. This TCR was recovered from a middle-aged man who received an inactivated influenza vaccine. The CDR3, as DNA: TGCAGTGCTAGAGCGGCCAGCTCCTTGAAATACAATGAGCAGTTCTTC. It encodes CSARAASSLKYNEQFF.